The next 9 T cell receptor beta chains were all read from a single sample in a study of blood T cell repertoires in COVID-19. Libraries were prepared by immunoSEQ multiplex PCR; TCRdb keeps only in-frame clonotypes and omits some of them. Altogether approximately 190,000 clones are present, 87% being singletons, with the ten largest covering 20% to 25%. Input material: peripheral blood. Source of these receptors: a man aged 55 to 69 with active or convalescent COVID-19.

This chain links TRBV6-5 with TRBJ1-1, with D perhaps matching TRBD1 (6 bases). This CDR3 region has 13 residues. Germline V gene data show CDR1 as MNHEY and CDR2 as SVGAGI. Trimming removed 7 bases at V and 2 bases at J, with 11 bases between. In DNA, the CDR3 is TGTGCCAGCATTGGACAGACAAACACTGAAGCTTTCTTT. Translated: CASIGQTNTEAFF.

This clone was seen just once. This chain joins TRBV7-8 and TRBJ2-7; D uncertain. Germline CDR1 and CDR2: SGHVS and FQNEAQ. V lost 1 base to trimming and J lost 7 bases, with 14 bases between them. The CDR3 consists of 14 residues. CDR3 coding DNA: TGTGCCAGCAGCTTAGTGCGGTTTCCTGGGGAGCAGTACTTC. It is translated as CASSLVRFPGEQYF.

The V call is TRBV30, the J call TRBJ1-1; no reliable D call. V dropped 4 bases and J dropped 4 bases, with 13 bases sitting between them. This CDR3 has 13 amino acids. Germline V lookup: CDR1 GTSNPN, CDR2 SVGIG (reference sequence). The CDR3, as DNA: TGTGCCTGGATCGGCACCCCAGGCACTGAAGCTTTCTTT. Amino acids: CAWIGTPGTEAFF.

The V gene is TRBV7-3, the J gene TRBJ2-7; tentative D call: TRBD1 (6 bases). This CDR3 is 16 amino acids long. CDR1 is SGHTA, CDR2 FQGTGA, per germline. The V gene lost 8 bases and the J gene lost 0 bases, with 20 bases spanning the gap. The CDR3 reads CASPQAIQGLSYEQYF. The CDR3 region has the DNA TGTGCCAGCCCTCAGGCGATACAGGGCCTCTCCTACGAGCAGTACTTC.

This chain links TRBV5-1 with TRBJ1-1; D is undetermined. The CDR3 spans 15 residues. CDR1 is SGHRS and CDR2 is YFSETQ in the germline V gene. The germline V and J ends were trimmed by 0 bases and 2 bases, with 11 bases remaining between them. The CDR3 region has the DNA TGCGCCAGCAGCTTGGATATCACAAGAAACACTGAAGCTTTCTTT. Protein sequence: CASSLDITRNTEAFF.

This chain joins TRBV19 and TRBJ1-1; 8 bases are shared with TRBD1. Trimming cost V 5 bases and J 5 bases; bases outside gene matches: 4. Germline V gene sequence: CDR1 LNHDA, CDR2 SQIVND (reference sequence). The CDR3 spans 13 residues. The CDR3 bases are TGTGCCAGTAGTCAGGGGGCTGGTACTGAAGCTTTCTTT. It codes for CASSQGAGTEAFF.

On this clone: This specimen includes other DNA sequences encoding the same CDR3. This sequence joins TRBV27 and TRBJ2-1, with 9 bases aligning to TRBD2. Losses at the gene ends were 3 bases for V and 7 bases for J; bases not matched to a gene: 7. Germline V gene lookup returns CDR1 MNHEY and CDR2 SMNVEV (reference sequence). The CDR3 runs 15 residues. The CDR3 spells CASSLAGGPRNEQFF. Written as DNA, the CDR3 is TGTGCCAGCAGTTTGGCGGGGGGGCCTAGGAATGAGCAGTTCTTC.

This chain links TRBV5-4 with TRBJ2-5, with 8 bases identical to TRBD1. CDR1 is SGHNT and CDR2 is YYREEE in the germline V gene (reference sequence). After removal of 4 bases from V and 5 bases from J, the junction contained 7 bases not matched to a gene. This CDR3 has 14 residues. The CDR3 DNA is TGTGCCAGCAGCAGAGACAGGGGTCGGGAGACCCAGTACTTC. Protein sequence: CASSRDRGRETQYF.

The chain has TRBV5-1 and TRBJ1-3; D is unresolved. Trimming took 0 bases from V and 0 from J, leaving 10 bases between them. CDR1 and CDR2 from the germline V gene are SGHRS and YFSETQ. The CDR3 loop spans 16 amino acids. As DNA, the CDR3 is TGCGCCAGCAGCTTGGAGAGTGCCGTCTCTGGAAACACCATATATTTT. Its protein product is CASSLESAVSGNTIYF.